This note documents a single T cell receptor beta chain sequence. Its antigen is currently unknown. Regarding treatment: around 19 received Ad26.COV2.S at low or high dose, single or two shots; about 5 received placebo; per-sample allocation not given. After the first vaccine or placebo injection, samples were drawn on day 63. The table came from immunoSEQ multiplex PCR; TCRdb's copy has only in-frame clones and leaves some out. The repertoire includes some 320,000 clones, over 80% of them detected once, and around 2% sits in the top ten. This specimen belongs to a study of Ad26.COV2.S vaccination and SARS-CoV-2 variants. Study-level information: A participant enrolled in the COV1001 Ad26.COV2.S trial arm provided the sample. Into the muscle, Ad26.COV2.S was dosed once or twice, 56 days apart. Study observations and caveats: It was found that vaccine and placebo recipients had similar non-spike TCR breadth. Measures of TCR breadth and depth may have fallen short of total T cell responses.

Germline-derived CDR1 and CDR2 are MGHRA and YSYEKL. Deletions cut 2 bases from V and 2 bases from J, with 9 bases between. The CDR3 covers 14 residues. The clonotype was recovered from a person aged 18-60 years who received the Ad26.COV2.S COVID-19 vaccine or a placebo. Sequencing was performed on peripheral blood, taken in a trial of Ad26.COV2.S vaccine versus placebo. The V call is TRBV4-1, the J call TRBJ2-5; D is uncertain. Here the CDR3 DNA reads TGCGCCAGCAGCCAATTTGCGGTACAAGAGACCCAGTACTTC. Encoded protein: CASSQFAVQETQYF.